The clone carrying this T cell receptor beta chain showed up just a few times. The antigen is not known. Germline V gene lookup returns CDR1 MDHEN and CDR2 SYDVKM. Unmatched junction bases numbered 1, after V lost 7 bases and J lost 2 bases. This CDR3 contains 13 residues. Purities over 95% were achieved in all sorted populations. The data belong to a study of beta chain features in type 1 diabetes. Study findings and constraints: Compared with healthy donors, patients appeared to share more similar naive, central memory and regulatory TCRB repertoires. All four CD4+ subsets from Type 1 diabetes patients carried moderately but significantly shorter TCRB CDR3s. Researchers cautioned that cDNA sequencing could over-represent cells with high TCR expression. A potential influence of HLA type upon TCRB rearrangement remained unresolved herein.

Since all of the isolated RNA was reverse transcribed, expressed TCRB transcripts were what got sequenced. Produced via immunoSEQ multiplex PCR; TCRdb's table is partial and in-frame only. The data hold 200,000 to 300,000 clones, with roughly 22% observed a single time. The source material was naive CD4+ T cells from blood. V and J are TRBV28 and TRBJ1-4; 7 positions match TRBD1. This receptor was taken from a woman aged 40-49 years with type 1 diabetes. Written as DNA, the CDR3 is TGTGCCAGCATGGGACAGACTAATGAAAAACTGTTTTTT. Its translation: CASMGQTNEKLFF.